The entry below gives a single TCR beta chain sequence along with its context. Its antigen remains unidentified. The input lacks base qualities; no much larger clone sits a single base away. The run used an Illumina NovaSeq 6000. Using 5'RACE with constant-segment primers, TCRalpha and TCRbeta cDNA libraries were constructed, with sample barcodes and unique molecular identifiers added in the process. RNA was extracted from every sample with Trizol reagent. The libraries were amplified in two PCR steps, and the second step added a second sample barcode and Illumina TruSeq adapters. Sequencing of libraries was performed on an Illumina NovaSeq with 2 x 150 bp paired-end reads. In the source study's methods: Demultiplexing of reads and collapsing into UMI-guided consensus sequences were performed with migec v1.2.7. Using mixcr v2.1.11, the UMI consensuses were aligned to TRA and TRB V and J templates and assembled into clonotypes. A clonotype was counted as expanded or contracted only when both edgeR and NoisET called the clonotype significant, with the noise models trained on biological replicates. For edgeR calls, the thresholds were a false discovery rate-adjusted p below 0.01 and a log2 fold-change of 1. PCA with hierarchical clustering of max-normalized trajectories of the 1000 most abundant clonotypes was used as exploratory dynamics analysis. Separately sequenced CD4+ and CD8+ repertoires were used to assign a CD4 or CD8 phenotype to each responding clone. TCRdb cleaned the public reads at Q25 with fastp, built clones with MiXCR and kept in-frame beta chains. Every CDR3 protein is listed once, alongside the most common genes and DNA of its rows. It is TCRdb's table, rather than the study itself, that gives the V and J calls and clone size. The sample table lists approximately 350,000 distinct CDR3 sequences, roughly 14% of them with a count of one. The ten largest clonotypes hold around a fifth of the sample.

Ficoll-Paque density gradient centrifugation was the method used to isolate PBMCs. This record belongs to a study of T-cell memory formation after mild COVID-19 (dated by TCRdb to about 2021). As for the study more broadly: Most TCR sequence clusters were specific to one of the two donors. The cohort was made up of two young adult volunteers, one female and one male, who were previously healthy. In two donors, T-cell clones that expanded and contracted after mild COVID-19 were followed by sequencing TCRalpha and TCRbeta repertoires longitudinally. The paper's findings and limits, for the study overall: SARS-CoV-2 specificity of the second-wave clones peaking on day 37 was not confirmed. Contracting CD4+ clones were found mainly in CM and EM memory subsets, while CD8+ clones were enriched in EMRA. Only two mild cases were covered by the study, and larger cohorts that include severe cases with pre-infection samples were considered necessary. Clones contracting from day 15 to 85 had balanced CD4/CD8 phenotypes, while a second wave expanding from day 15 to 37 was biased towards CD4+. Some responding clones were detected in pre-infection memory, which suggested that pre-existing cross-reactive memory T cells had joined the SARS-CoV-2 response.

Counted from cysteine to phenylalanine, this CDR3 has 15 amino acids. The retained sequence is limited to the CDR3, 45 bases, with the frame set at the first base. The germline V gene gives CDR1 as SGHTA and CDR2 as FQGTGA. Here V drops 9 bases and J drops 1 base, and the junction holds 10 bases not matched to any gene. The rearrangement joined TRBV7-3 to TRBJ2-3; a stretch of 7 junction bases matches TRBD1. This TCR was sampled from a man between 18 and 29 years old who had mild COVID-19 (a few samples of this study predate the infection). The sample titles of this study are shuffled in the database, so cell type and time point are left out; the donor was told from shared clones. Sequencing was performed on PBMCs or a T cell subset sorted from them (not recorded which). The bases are TGTGCCAGAAGCAATCGAACAGGGGGCACAGATACGCAGTATTTT. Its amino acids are CARSNRTGGTDTQYF.